These 19 T cell receptor beta chains were sequenced from one sample in a study of Ad26.COV2.S vaccination and SARS-CoV-2 variants. Treatment given: approximately 18 received Ad26.COV2.S at low or high dose, single or two shots; about 5 received placebo; per-sample allocation not given. Repertoires come from day 63 after the first vaccine or placebo injection. Using immunoSEQ multiplex PCR, the repertoire was profiled, and TCRdb retains in-frame clones only, with some absent. The table has about 350,000 clones, about nine tenths seen once. The sequences come from peripheral blood, collected in a trial of Ad26.COV2.S vaccine versus placebo. These receptors came from a person aged 18 to 59 who received the Ad26.COV2.S COVID-19 vaccine or a placebo.

This chain joins TRBV2 and TRBJ2-7; maybe TRBD2 (6 bases). This CDR3 is 15 amino acids long. V was shortened by 3 bases and J by 0 bases, with 12 bases between the two germline ends. Germline CDR1 SNHLY, CDR2 FYNNEI. The DNA of the CDR3 is TGTGCCAGCAGTGAGGGGGACTCCAACTCCTACGAGCAGTACTTC. Protein: CASSEGDSNSYEQYF.

The chain couples TRBV14 to TRBJ1-2; D is unclear. Germline V gene lookup returns CDR1 SGHDN and CDR2 FVKESK. This CDR3 has 14 residues. Trimming left V 1 base short and J 6 bases short, with 12 bases between. The CDR3 region is CASSQVTGLDGYTF. The CDR3 nucleotides read TGTGCCAGCAGCCAAGTTACGGGTTTAGATGGCTACACCTTC.

A few counts support this clone. The chain carries TRBV6-6 and TRBJ2-5; D gene uncertain. The CDR3 sequence is 12 residues long. From germline, CDR1 is MNHNY and CDR2 SVGAGI (reference sequence). With 5 bases removed from V and 6 bases from J, the gap between germline ends came to 10 bases. CDR3 amino acids: CASSPPEKTQYF. In nucleotides, the CDR3 is TGTGCCAGCAGTCCACCCGAGAAGACCCAGTACTTC.

V and J are TRBV11-3 and TRBJ2-1; possibly TRBD1 for D (5 bases). CDR1 SGHNT and CDR2 YENEEA come from the germline V gene. V was cut by 5 bases and J by 5 bases, with 13 bases left in between. CDR3 length equals 14 residues. The CDR3 region is CASSPLGADNEQFF. The CDR3 DNA reads as TGTGCCAGCAGCCCCCTTGGGGCAGACAATGAGCAGTTCTTC.

The chain is built from TRBV5-6 and TRBJ2-7; D is possibly TRBD1 (5 bases). CDR3 length: 17 residues. The ends were cut back, 1 base at V and 5 bases at J, with 22 bases in the middle. Germline CDR1 and CDR2: SGHDT and YYEEEE. The DNA of the CDR3 is TGTGCCAGCAGCTTGTCCGTCGCGACAGTATTTTCTCACGAGCAGTACTTC. Protein: CASSLSVATVFSHEQYF.

This clone was seen just once. The rearrangement links TRBV4-1 to TRBJ1-1; no reliable D call. V was pared by 1 base and J by 3 bases, with 6 bases between. This CDR3 contains 13 residues. Germline CDR1 and CDR2: MGHRA and YSYEKL. CDR3 in DNA: TGCGCCAGCAGCCAAGGAAGCTACACTGAAGCTTTCTTT. The encoded protein is CASSQGSYTEAFF.

The chain is built from TRBV29-1 and TRBJ1-3, with TRBD1 identical over 7 bases. CDR3 size: 15 residues. Germline V gene lookup returns CDR1 SQVTM and CDR2 ANQGSEA. V trimming: 2 bases; J trimming: 0 bases; junction bases outside the gene matches: 4. CDR3 bases: TGCAGCGTTGAATTAGGGGGCCGCTCTGGAAACACCATATATTTT. This codes for CSVELGGRSGNTIYF. The complete variable domain, with remaining parts taken from reference TRBV29-1 and TRBJ1-3, reads SAVISQKPSRDICQRGTSLTIQCQVDSQVTMMFWYRQQPGQSLTLIATANQGSEATYESGFVIDKFPISRPNLTFSTLTVSNMSPEDSSIYLCSVELGGRSGNTIYFGEGSWLTVV.

V gene TRBV5-1 combines with J gene TRBJ2-2; 15 positions match TRBD2. CDR1 and CDR2 (germline): SGHRS, YFSETQ. CDR3 length equals 15 residues. V gave up 4 bases and J gave up 7 bases; unmatched junction bases: 2. The CDR3: CASSPGLAGGGELFF. The CDR3 DNA reads as TGCGCCAGCAGCCCGGGACTAGCGGGAGGCGGGGAGCTGTTTTTT.

The rearrangement joins TRBV6-5 to TRBJ2-3; the D gene is possibly TRBD2 (5 bases). The germline V gene encodes CDR1 MNHEY and CDR2 SVGAGI. Trimming removed 8 bases at V and 3 bases at J, with 15 bases between. The CDR3 has 14 residues. CDR3 sequence (DNA): TGTGCCAGCCGTCCACGGCGGGCAACAGATACGCAGTATTTT. This sequence encodes CASRPRRATDTQYF.

This chain joins TRBV4-3 and TRBJ1-3; D unresolved. The CDR3 sequence is 18 residues long. V was clipped by 0 bases and J by 0 bases, with 15 bases between them. The germline V gene has CDR1 LGHNA and CDR2 YSLEER. This CDR3 reads CASSQEIGKSHSGNTIYF. In DNA form, the CDR3 reads TGCGCCAGCAGCCAAGAAATTGGGAAATCACACTCTGGAAACACCATATATTTT.

The chain uses TRBV9 and TRBJ1-2; no clear D. Trimming left V 4 bases short and J 6 bases short, with 13 bases between. The CDR3 is 13 amino acids. Germline loops: CDR1 SGDLS, CDR2 YYNGEE. Here the CDR3 reads CASSPDSWNGYTF. DNA for the CDR3: TGTGCCAGCAGCCCTGATAGTTGGAATGGCTACACCTTC.

The chain joins TRBV11-2 to TRBJ1-4, with a possible D match to TRBD1 (5 bases). Between the trimmed V and J ends, which lost 3 bases and 7 bases, there was a span of 21 bases. Per the germline V gene, CDR1 is SGHAT and CDR2 is FQNNGV. There are 17 residues in the CDR3. The CDR3, as DNA: TGTGCCAGCAGCTTGTCTCTTCCCGGGGGGGAGGCTGAAAAACTGTTTTTT. Translated, it gives CASSLSLPGGEAEKLFF.

The V and J genes are TRBV6-5 and TRBJ2-4, with TRBD1 matching 8 bases. There are 13 residues in the CDR3. The germline V gene has CDR1 MNHEY and CDR2 SVGAGI. V lost 5 bases, J lost 10 bases, and 7 bases stayed unmatched. DNA for the CDR3: TGTGCCAGCAGTAGAGGACAGGGAGGAATTCAGTACTTC. Its protein is CASSRGQGGIQYF.

The chain recombines TRBV28 with TRBJ2-1, with TRBD2 identical over 7 bases. Looked up from germline, CDR1 is MDHEN and CDR2 is SYDVKM. J gave up 6 bases and V 7 bases, and 9 bases lay outside the gene matches. The CDR3 has 14 residues. CDR3 nucleotide sequence: TGTGCCAGCATTATGCGGGAGAGGGGCAATGAGCAGTTCTTC. Its protein product is CASIMRERGNEQFF.

This rearrangement joins TRBV19 to TRBJ1-2; maybe TRBD1 (5 bases). The CDR3 extends over 15 amino acids. Germline V gene data show CDR1 as LNHDA and CDR2 as SQIVND (reference sequence). Trimming removed 1 base at V and 3 bases at J, with 12 bases between. This CDR3 is CASSIAGTVYYGYTF. The CDR3 DNA is TGTGCCAGTAGTATAGCAGGGACGGTGTACTATGGCTACACCTTC.

This chain joins TRBV5-4 and TRBJ1-5; maybe TRBD1 (5 bases). CDR1 is SGHNT, CDR2 YYREEE, per germline (reference sequence). Trimming removed 0 bases at V and 4 bases at J, with 20 bases between. This CDR3 region has 18 residues. The DNA for the CDR3 is TGTGCCAGCAGCTTGGGGGTCGGAGGGCCGGGGCGGAATCAGCCCCAGCATTTT. It translates to CASSLGVGGPGRNQPQHF.

The genes are TRBV10-3 and TRBJ2-3; D is ambiguous. Deletions cut 5 bases from V and 4 bases from J, with 7 bases between. Germline-derived CDR1 and CDR2 are ENHRY and SYGVKD. CDR3 length: 12 residues. The chain's CDR3 is CAISKDSDTQYF. CDR3 DNA: TGTGCCATCAGTAAGGATTCAGATACGCAGTATTTT.

The genes are TRBV14 and TRBJ1-1, with 9 bases that match TRBD1. Germline V lookup: CDR1 SGHDN, CDR2 FVKESK. V lost 5 bases to trimming and J lost 0 bases; unmatched junction nucleotides: 7. The CDR3 is 16 amino acids. The CDR3 nucleotides are TGTGCCAGCAGCTCCCGGACAGGGGTAATGAACACTGAAGCTTTCTTT. Encoded protein: CASSSRTGVMNTEAFF.

The chain couples TRBV27 to TRBJ2-1, with D possibly being TRBD1 or TRBD2 (5 bases each). Deletions cut 5 bases from V and 6 bases from J, with 14 bases between. The CDR3 sequence is 14 residues long. Germline assignment: CDR1 MNHEY and CDR2 SMNVEV (reference sequence). The CDR3 loop is CASSRTRRGNEQFF. In nucleotides, the CDR3 is TGTGCCAGCAGTAGGACACGACGGGGCAATGAGCAGTTCTTC.